The TCR beta chain described here comes from a study of blood T cell repertoires in COVID-19 (dated by TCRdb to 2019 to 2021). As for the study more broadly: Collaborator samples came from the United States, Italy and Spain and covered acute and convalescent phases of COVID-19. The prospective study material was composed of cDNA or gDNA derived from T cells, B-cell-depleted T cells, or PBMCs. Subjects who had been exposed to COVID-19, were actively infected with it, or had recovered from it provided the deeply sampled blood TCRbeta repertoires that made up the dataset. A freely available public database, intended as a resource for researchers studying the immune response to SARS-CoV-2, is where the repertoires were released. The samples were drawn from two sources: the first 160 participants of the ongoing ImmuneRACE study, and 1,000 to 1,500 subjects contributed by 6 global collaborators. The sample metadata nearly always contained a de-identified subject ID, COVID-19 status, age in years and sex. Where HLA class I and class II types were available, the types were taken from metadata supplied by the sample provider, not from assay-based typing.

One collaborating source in Seattle enrolled patients during active infection and followed them longitudinally through the course of disease. Each collaborating institution followed its own protocols to collect whole blood in K2EDTA tubes. For TCRbeta analysis, collaborator samples were shipped as frozen whole blood, as isolated PBMCs, or as DNA extracted from either sample type. The germline ends are 15 bases apart after V is trimmed by 4 bases and J by 6 bases. Including cysteine and phenylalanine, the CDR3 has 15 amino acids. Only the CDR3 portion is preserved as DNA: 45 bases, with reading frame beginning at the first base. The germline V gene encodes CDR1 MNHEY and CDR2 SVGEGT. In this sample, this clone turned up once. This clone's antigen is unknown. Base qualities are not recorded, but no much larger clone differs from it by a single base. TCRbeta CDR3 regions were amplified from genomic DNA by means of the immunoSEQ Assay, a bias-controlled multiplex PCR. Under the source paper's analysis protocol: Within the assay, amplification of reference gene primers was used to estimate how many nucleated cells each sample contained. Sequence reads were collapsed and filtered to measure the absolute abundance of every unique TCRbeta CDR3 rearrangement. For each sample, productive Simpson clonality was calculated as the square root of Simpson's diversity index across productive rearrangements. In its TCRdb copy, this immuneACCESS table keeps in-frame sequences only and misses some clones. Where compared with another copy, unresolved V genes explain less than half of these, and the others have no known cause. For V, J and clone size, that table is used; D and trimming come from the DNA. In this sample the table shows 400,000 or so clones, 75% to 90% of which occur a single time. Less than 2% of the sample is taken by the ten largest.

Broader findings and caveats from the paper: How much clinical and demographic metadata was included differed by source and by participant, and the metadata was provided uncurated.

Recombination connected TRBV6-2 or TRBV6-3 to TRBJ2-2, and perhaps TRBD1 as D gene, on 6 matching bases. This TCR was sampled from a woman aged 40 to 50 with COVID-19, enrolled during active disease. The specimen sequenced was peripheral blood. The DNA is TGTGCCAGCAGTTCGGCAGGGGCCCCCCCCGGGGAGCTGTTTTTT. This is translated as CASSSAGAPPGELFF.